A selection of T cell receptor beta chains follows, all from one sample in a study of CD8+CD57+ T cells in acquired aplastic anemia. TCRdb redid the calling of the reads with MiXCR, one entry per CDR3 protein. The data contain under 500,000 distinct CDR3 sequences, around 30% of them singletons. What was sequenced was sorted CD4+, CD8+, or CD8+CD57+ T cells (not recorded which) from PBMCs. The source of these receptors is a human donor with aplastic anemia. Both conserved end residues are part of each CDR3. The D gene is left open where the match is weak. Only some rows state a clone size, as once, few, many or a class for expanded clones.

>TRBD2|many|TRBV7-9|TRBJ2-7
TGTGCCAGCAGCTGGGGGGGGGAGCAGTACTTC
CASSWGGEQYF
>NA|many|TRBV7-7|TRBJ1-5
TGTGCTAGCAGCCACCTGGCCGGGGGGTATAGCAATCAGCCCCAGCATTTT
CASSHLAGGYSNQPQHF
>NA|NA|TRBV7-9|TRBJ2-7
TGTGCCAGCTCACCACTGGGTGACGAGCAGTACTTC
CASSPLGDEQYF
>TRBD2|NA|TRBV3-1|TRBJ2-3
TGTGCCAGCAGAATAGCGGGAGAAGATACGCAGTATTTT
CASRIAGEDTQYF
>NA|NA|TRBV10-3|TRBJ1-2
TGTGCCAGCAGCCGGACCGGGGCCGAGGGGGGCTACACCTTC
CASSRTGAEGGYTF
>NA|NA|TRBV27|TRBJ2-7
TGTGCCAGCAGTGTCAACAGGGAAAAGAAGGAGCAGTACTTC
CASSVNREKKEQYF
>TRBD1|NA|TRBV10-3|TRBJ1-6
TGTGCCAGCAGTGCCGGCATACCGGGACAGGGAGTTTCACCCCTCCACTTT
CASSAGIPGQGVSPLHF
>NA|NA|TRBV3-1|TRBJ1-3
TGTGCCAGCAGCCAAGATGCAACCCTAAGCCGCCCTGGAAACACCATATATTTT
CASSQDATLSRPGNTIYF
>NA|many|TRBV29-1|TRBJ1-2
TGCAGCGTTGCGGGCAGCCTCAGTTTCGGATATGGCTACACCTTC
CSVAGSLSFGYGYTF
>NA|many|TRBV20-1|TRBJ2-7
TGCAGTGCTAGCCCCCCGTTGGGCAGGGGGGGCGAGCAGTACTTC
CSASPPLGRGGEQYF
>NA|NA|TRBV2|TRBJ2-7
TGTGCCAGCAGTTTAGGGGGGGCTAGCCCAAACGAGCAGTACTTC
CASSLGGASPNEQYF
>NA|few|TRBV30|TRBJ1-3
TGTGCCTGGACGGCGGGGGGAAACACCATATATTTT
CAWTAGGNTIYF
>NA|many|TRBV6-1|TRBJ1-1
TGTGCCACTTACAGGGTAGAAGCTTTCTTT
CATYRVEAFF
>NA|few|TRBV25-1|TRBJ2-1
TGTGCCAGCTCACCACCTAGCACCAATGAGCAGTTCTTC
CASSPPSTNEQFF
>TRBD1|NA|TRBV7-4|TRBJ1-4
TGTGCCAGCAGCCCACCACGACAGGGGGTGAGGGAAAAACTGTTTTTT
CASSPPRQGVREKLFF
>NA|NA|TRBV6-5|TRBJ1-2
TGTGCCAGCAGTTACTCGCATGTCGGTATGACCTATGGCTACACCTTC
CASSYSHVGMTYGYTF
>NA|NA|TRBV27|TRBJ1-5
TGTGCCAGCAGCAGGGACCCCTATAGCAATCAGCCCCAGCATTTT
CASSRDPYSNQPQHF
>NA|few|TRBV6-1|TRBJ1-3
TGTGCCAGCGGATGGGACACCATATATTTT
CASGWDTIYF
>NA|many|TRBV19|TRBJ1-5
TGTGCCAGTAGTATACCCCCAACCGCAGGGTATCAGCCCCAGCATTTT
CASSIPPTAGYQPQHF
>TRBD1|few|TRBV2|TRBJ1-4
TGTGCCAGCAGAGGGACCGGGACAGGGAGTGAAAAACTGTTTTTT
CASRGTGTGSEKLFF
>TRBD1|NA|TRBV2|TRBJ1-1
TGTGCCAGCAGTTTGACAGGGGCGCCTGAAGCTTTCTTT
CASSLTGAPEAFF
>NA|few|TRBV14|TRBJ2-7
TGTGCCAGCAGCCAAGTCGGAGTTGGGGAGGCCCCCGACTACGAGCAGTACTTC
CASSQVGVGEAPDYEQYF
>NA|many|TRBV29-1|TRBJ1-2
TGCAGCGTCACGTCGACAGGAGACTATGGCTACACCTTC
CSVTSTGDYGYTF
>NA|many|TRBV14|TRBJ1-1
TGTGCCAGCAGGAATACAGGGAGGACTGAAGCTTTCTTT
CASRNTGRTEAFF
>NA|NA|TRBV6-1|TRBJ1-2
TGTGCCAGCAGCCGGGGCGAGGGCTATGGCTACACCTTC
CASSRGEGYGYTF
>TRBD1|few|TRBV6-4|TRBJ1-2
TGTGCCAGCAGTGACTACCGGGACAGTACTAACTATGGCTACACCTTC
CASSDYRDSTNYGYTF
>NA|few|TRBV9|TRBJ2-1
TGTGCCAGCAGCGTAGGTAAGAGCTCCTACAATGAGCAGTTCTTC
CASSVGKSSYNEQFF
>NA|NA|TRBV2|TRBJ1-1
TGTGCCAGCAGTGGAACATTAACTGAAGCTTTCTTT
CASSGTLTEAFF
>TRBD2|NA|TRBV7-3|TRBJ2-1
TGCGCCAGCAATCCCAGCGGGGGATACAATGAGCAGTTCTTC
CASNPSGGYNEQFF
>NA|many|TRBV7-2|TRBJ1-2
TGTGCCAGCAGCCCAGACATCAACTATGGCTACACCTTC
CASSPDINYGYTF
>NA|NA|TRBV20-1|TRBJ2-2
TGCAGTGCCACGAAGGGGGGTACCAACACCGGGGAGCTGTTTTTT
CSATKGGTNTGELFF
>NA|NA|TRBV7-2|TRBJ1-2
TGTGCCAGCAGCCTCGACGGACCCTATGGCTGCACCTTC
CASSLDGPYGCTF